Listed below are T cell receptor beta chains from one sample, sequenced in a study of blood T cell repertoires in COVID-19. Sequencing used immunoSEQ multiplex PCR; TCRdb keeps in-frame clones, though not all of them. Found here are around 340,000 clones, 88% of them singletons; the top ten hold around 0.92%. Sequenced material: PBMCs or T cells enriched from blood (not recorded which). The receptors come from a woman in her 30s who had been exposed to COVID-19. Each CDR3 is given with its conserved first and last residue. The order of the fields is J gene, V gene, clone size, D gene, CDR3 DNA, CDR3 protein. A D gene is named only where the DNA matches it firmly. The size of a clone is reported for some rows only, either as once, few or many, or as a class for expanded clones.

>TRBJ1-6|TRBV6-5|NA|NA
TGTGCCAGCAGTTACTCAAGGGGTTCTAATTCACCCCTCCACTTT
CASSYSRGSNSPLHF
>TRBJ2-5|TRBV5-1|NA|TRBD2
TGCGCCAGCAGCTTGGGGACTAGCGGTGCGGAGACCCAGTACTTC
CASSLGTSGAETQYF
>TRBJ2-7|TRBV6-4|NA|NA
TGTGCCAGCACCGGACGGGGGGCTCGCTACGAGCAGTACTTC
CASTGRGARYEQYF
>TRBJ1-6|TRBV6-5|NA|NA
TGTGCCAGCAGTTACGCCCGGGCGTGGGAGAATTCACCCCTCCACTTT
CASSYARAWENSPLHF
>TRBJ1-2|TRBV28|once|NA
TGTGCCCTTTCCGCGGGGGAGGGCTATGGCTACACCTTC
CALSAGEGYGYTF
>TRBJ2-7|TRBV5-1|NA|TRBD1
TGCGCCAGCAGCTCGACAGGGGTGGGAAGCGAGCAGTACTTC
CASSSTGVGSEQYF
>TRBJ1-5|TRBV28|once|TRBD1
TGTGCCAGCACCCCGACAGGGCATCAGCCCCAGCATTTT
CASTPTGHQPQHF
>TRBJ2-2|TRBV7-3|NA|TRBD2
TGTGCCAGCAGCTCGCGGGACTATTCGAACACCGGGGAGCTGTTTTTT
CASSSRDYSNTGELFF
>TRBJ2-1|TRBV24-1|NA|TRBD2
TGTGCCACCAGTGAGTGGACTAGTGGCAATGAGCAGTTCTTC
CATSEWTSGNEQFF
>TRBJ2-2|TRBV10-1|NA|TRBD2
TGCGCCAGCAGTGAGCTGCGGGAGGCGGGTAGCGGGGAGCTGTTTTTT
CASSELREAGSGELFF
>TRBJ2-3|TRBV6-5|NA|NA
TGTGCCAGCAGCTACCAAGGGGGCACAGATACGCAGTATTTT
CASSYQGGTDTQYF
>TRBJ2-7|TRBV7-9|once|NA
TGTGCCAGCAGCTCCCGACAGGAGAGCTCCTACGAGCAGTACTTC
CASSSRQESSYEQYF
>TRBJ1-5|TRBV2|NA|NA
TGTGCCAGCGAAGGGAGGGGCAATCAGCCCCAGCATTTT
CASEGRGNQPQHF
>TRBJ2-7|TRBV19|NA|TRBD1
TGTGCCAGTAGGACGGGACAGGGGGCCGACGAGCAGTACTTC
CASRTGQGADEQYF
>TRBJ1-1|TRBV10-1|NA|TRBD1
TGCGCCAGCAGTGAGACAGGGGCGCGGACTGAAGCTTTCTTT
CASSETGARTEAFF
>TRBJ2-3|TRBV5-1|NA|TRBD2
TGCGCCAGCAGCTTGGGGCTAGCGGGAGAAGTCGATACGCAGTATTTT
CASSLGLAGEVDTQYF
>TRBJ2-1|TRBV9|NA|NA
TGTGCCAGCAGCGTAGGGGAGAATGAGCAGTTCTTC
CASSVGENEQFF
>TRBJ2-7|TRBV29-1|NA|TRBD2
TGCAGCGTCCCCGGGACTAGCGGGAGGGAGCAGTACTTC
CSVPGTSGREQYF
>TRBJ2-7|TRBV28|NA|TRBD1
TGTGCCAGCAGTTCCCCGACAGGGGATTACGAGCAGTACTTC
CASSSPTGDYEQYF
>TRBJ2-7|TRBV7-8|NA|NA
TGTGCCAGCAGCTTGGACAGATCCTACGAGCAGTACTTC
CASSLDRSYEQYF
>TRBJ2-3|TRBV7-9|NA|NA
TGTGCCAGCAGCTCGGTCAGCACAGATACGCAGTATTTT
CASSSVSTDTQYF
>TRBJ1-2|TRBV19|NA|NA
TGTGCCAGTAGTACTGGGGGCGGTGGCTACACCTTC
CASSTGGGGYTF
>TRBJ2-3|TRBV18|NA|NA
TGTGCCAGCCCTAGAGGGGGTATGACAGATACGCAGTATTTT
CASPRGGMTDTQYF
>TRBJ2-6|TRBV7-9|NA|NA
TGTGCCAGCAGCTCTCGGTCTCTCGGGGCCAACGTCCTGACTTTC
CASSSRSLGANVLTF
>TRBJ2-5|TRBV15|NA|TRBD2
TGTGCCACCAGCAGAGATGGGGGGGGCCAAGAGACCCAGTACTTC
CATSRDGGGQETQYF
>TRBJ2-5|TRBV7-7|NA|TRBD1
TGTGCCAGCAGCTCCGGGACAGGGAAGCGAGAGACCCAGTACTTC
CASSSGTGKRETQYF
>TRBJ2-7|TRBV27|NA|TRBD2
TGTGCCAGCAGTGCCACCCAGGGGCGGGAGGGGTACGAGCAGTACTTC
CASSATQGREGYEQYF
>TRBJ2-2|TRBV14|NA|NA
TGTGCCAGCAGCCCCGGACTCGGGGAGCTGTTTTTT
CASSPGLGELFF
>TRBJ2-7|TRBV27|NA|TRBD1
TGTGCCAGCAGTCCTACAGGGGGCTTCTACGAGCAGTACTTC
CASSPTGGFYEQYF
>TRBJ1-1|TRBV3-1/TRBV3-2|NA|NA
TGTGCCAGCAGCCCCCGCGGTCTTAGGAAGCGGGGCATGAACACTGAAGCTTTCTTT
CASSPRGLRKRGMNTEAFF
>TRBJ2-1|TRBV4-1|NA|TRBD2
TGCGCCAGCAGCGCGTCATTAGCGGGAAGTGAGCAGTTCTTC
CASSASLAGSEQFF
>TRBJ1-5|TRBV30|few|NA
TGTGCCTGGAGTGTAGCGGCAGGAGGCCGTCAGCCCCAGCATTTT
CAWSVAAGGRQPQHF
>TRBJ2-7|TRBV7-2|NA|TRBD2
TGTGCCAGCAGCTTAGTAGGTAGCGGGTACGAGCAGTACTTC
CASSLVGSGYEQYF
>TRBJ2-1|TRBV19|NA|TRBD2
TGTGCCAGTAGTGTGCCCGGGACTAGCGAAAATGAGCAGTTCTTC
CASSVPGTSENEQFF
>TRBJ2-1|TRBV7-3|once|NA
TGTGCCAGCAGCTCCGGTCAAGGGAGTGGCTGGTTCTTC
CASSSGQGSGWFF
>TRBJ2-1|TRBV5-1|NA|NA
TGCGCCAGCAGCTTGTATTCCGGGTTCGACAATGAGCAGTTCTTC
CASSLYSGFDNEQFF
>TRBJ1-1|TRBV5-1|once|TRBD1
TGCGCCAGCAGCTTGGAGAAAACAGGGGGTATCACTGAAGCTTTCTTT
CASSLEKTGGITEAFF
>TRBJ1-1|TRBV19|NA|TRBD1
TGTGCCAGTTTCCCGGACAGGGGGACCACGGAAGCTTTCTTT
CASFPDRGTTEAFF
>TRBJ2-2|TRBV7-9|NA|TRBD1
TGTGCCAGCAGCTTAGGACAGGGGTACACCGGGGAGCTGTTTTTT
CASSLGQGYTGELFF
>TRBJ1-2|TRBV4-1|NA|TRBD1
TGCGCCAGCAGCCGCGGGACAGGGGAAGGCTATGGCTACACCTTC
CASSRGTGEGYGYTF
>TRBJ2-5|TRBV13|NA|TRBD2
TGTGCCAGCGGCGGGAGAACAGAGACCCAGTACTTC
CASGGRTETQYF
>TRBJ2-3|TRBV2|once|NA
TGTGCCAGCAAGGTTTTAGCGTCTAGCACAGATACGCAGTATTTT
CASKVLASSTDTQYF
>TRBJ1-5|TRBV16|NA|NA
TGTGCCAGCAGCCTCCCCGGGAGTCAGCCCCAGCATTTT
CASSLPGSQPQHF
>TRBJ1-1|TRBV7-9|NA|NA
TGTGCCAGCAGCTTAGCGCAGCCAGGTTCGGCTTTCTTT
CASSLAQPGSAFF
>TRBJ1-2|TRBV10-2|NA|NA
TGCGCCAGCAGTGAGGACCCGGGCTATGGCTACACCTTC
CASSEDPGYGYTF
>TRBJ1-1|TRBV28|NA|NA
TGTGCCAGCAGTTCCCCCGGGGGCACTGAAGCTTTCTTT
CASSSPGGTEAFF
>TRBJ2-7|TRBV28|NA|NA
TGTGCCAGCAGTCCACAGGTCTACGAGCAGTACTTC
CASSPQVYEQYF
>TRBJ1-5|TRBV6-1|NA|NA
TGTGCCAGCAGTGAATATCGCGGGAATCAGCCCCAGCATTTT
CASSEYRGNQPQHF
>TRBJ1-2|TRBV7-9|NA|TRBD1
TGTGCCAGCAGCTCCACAGGGGGCGACTATGGCTACACCTTC
CASSSTGGDYGYTF
>TRBJ2-2|TRBV5-5|once|TRBD1
TGTGCCAGCAGCTCAGAGGGACAGGGGAAGGCCGGGGAGCTGTTTTTT
CASSSEGQGKAGELFF
>TRBJ1-3|TRBV27|NA|NA
TGTGCCAGCAGTCCCGGGGCTGGAAACACCATATATTTT
CASSPGAGNTIYF
>TRBJ2-1|TRBV27|NA|TRBD2
TGTGCCAGCTCTAGCGGGACACGACAATCCTACAATGAGCAGTTCTTC
CASSSGTRQSYNEQFF
>TRBJ1-5|TRBV3-1/TRBV3-2|NA|TRBD1
TGTGCCAGCAGCCAATCGGGACAGGGGTCTCAGCCCCAGCATTTT
CASSQSGQGSQPQHF
>TRBJ1-2|TRBV28|NA|NA
TGTGCCAGCAGTGGCCCGCGGGGGGGAGTCGGCGGCTACACCTTC
CASSGPRGGVGGYTF
>TRBJ2-7|TRBV7-6|NA|TRBD2
TGTGCCAGCAGCTTTCGGGAGGAGACCTACGAGCAGTACTTC
CASSFREETYEQYF
>TRBJ1-1|TRBV18|NA|TRBD1
TGTGCCAGCTCATCGGGACAGGGGGTGGGCACTGAAGCTTTCTTT
CASSSGQGVGTEAFF
>TRBJ2-1|TRBV21-1|NA|NA
TGTGCCAGCAGCGCAAAATCCCGCGATGAGCAGTTCTTC
CASSAKSRDEQFF